This T cell receptor (beta chain) was recovered during a study of T cell responses to AZD1222 COVID-19 vaccine. The CDR3 is 16 amino acids. Germline CDR1 is MNHNS and CDR2 is SASEGT. Trimming removed 4 bases from V and 0 bases from J; junction bases left unmatched: 7. The table came from immunoSEQ multiplex PCR; TCRdb's copy has only in-frame clones and leaves some out. The profile covers approximately 190,000 clones, with more than 90% appearing a single time and about 3.5% taken by the ten largest. With regard to this clone: Its antigen is unknown.

Whole-study results and caveats: Targeting of unmutated variant regions was reportedly seen in nearly half of spike-specific TCRs. Most donors were white British, females outnumbered males, and clonal diversity was possibly underestimated. With two AZD1222 doses given, Spike-specific TCR breadth and depth both rose. All repertoire sampling was performed exclusively after the peak T cell response.

The sequence was obtained from an adult who received the MenACWY meningococcal vaccine as a control. The sample here was peripheral blood, taken 28 days after the second dose of the MenACWY control vaccine. The chain recombines TRBV6-1 with TRBJ1-2, with TRBD1 matching over 8 bases. The CDR3 DNA reads as TGTGCCAGCAGTGCATCCCGGGACAGGACTAACTATGGCTACACCTTC. It specifies CASSASRDRTNYGYTF.